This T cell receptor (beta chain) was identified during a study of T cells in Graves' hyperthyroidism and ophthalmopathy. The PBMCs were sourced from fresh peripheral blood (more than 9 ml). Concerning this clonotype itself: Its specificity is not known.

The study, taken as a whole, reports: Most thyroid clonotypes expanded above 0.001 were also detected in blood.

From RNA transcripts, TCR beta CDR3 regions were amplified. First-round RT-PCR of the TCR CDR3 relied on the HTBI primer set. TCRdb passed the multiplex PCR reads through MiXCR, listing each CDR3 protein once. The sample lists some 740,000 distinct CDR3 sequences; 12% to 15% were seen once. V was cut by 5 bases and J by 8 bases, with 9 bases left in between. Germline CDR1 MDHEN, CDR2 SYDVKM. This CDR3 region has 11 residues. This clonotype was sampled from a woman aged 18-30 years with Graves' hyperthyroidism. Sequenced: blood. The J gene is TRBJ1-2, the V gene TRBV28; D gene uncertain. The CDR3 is CASSLFRGYTF. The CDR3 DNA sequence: TGTGCCAGCAGTCTTTTTCGGGGCTACACCTTC.